This T cell receptor (beta chain) came from a study of T cells in Graves' hyperthyroidism and ophthalmopathy. Study-wide results and caveats: A model of 13 V-J features distinguished ophthalmopathy from stable hyperthyroidism.

Amplification of TCR beta CDR3 regions was performed using RNA transcripts as template. The HTBI primer set was used in a first-round RT-PCR of the TCR CDR3. MiXCR was run by TCRdb on the multiplex PCR reads, yielding one entry per CDR3 protein. The table includes about half a million distinct CDR3 sequences, around 15% detected once. For the diagnoses, clinical symptoms, serum thyroxine and TRAb, thyroid ultrasound and orbital computed tomography were used. This clonotype came up a few times. The antigen remains undetermined. CDR3 size: 17 residues. CDR1 is LGHNA and CDR2 is YNFKEQ in the germline V gene. With V trimmed by 4 bases and J by 9 bases, 13 bases remained unmatched.

This TCR was recovered from a woman aged 25 to 39 with Graves' ophthalmopathy. Sequenced input: blood. V usage is TRBV4-2 and J usage is TRBJ2-1; 12 bases match TRBD2. The CDR3 bases are TGTGCCAGCAGCCCTCGGACTAGCGGGAATTACAGGGTTGAGCAGTTCTTC. This sequence encodes CASSPRTSGNYRVEQFF.